This T cell receptor (beta chain) appears in the sequencing data of a study of T cells in Graves' hyperthyroidism and ophthalmopathy (dated by TCRdb to between 2017 and 2020). About the investigation overall: Peripheral blood was sampled at the time of initial diagnosis, prior to any treatment. Following sampling, methimazole starting at 30 mg daily was given to hyperthyroidism patients, and high-dose intravenous methylprednisolone was given to ophthalmopathy patients. In addition, the study compared T-cell repertoires in thyroid tissue and in blood from a handful of Graves' hyperthyroidism patients. The paper reports TCR Vbeta CDR3 sequencing of over 130 peripheral blood samples: around 45 ophthalmopathy, over 70 hyperthyroidism and 17 progressor patients. A discovery cohort of roughly 96 patients, 43 with Graves' ophthalmopathy and 57 with stable Graves' hyperthyroidism, was used to find distinguishing TCR V-J signatures. An independent validation cohort of under 20 hyperthyroidism patients and over 15 patients who later progressed to ophthalmopathy tested prospective prediction of ophthalmopathy. For training and testing, the 110 or so patients in the discovery cohort were randomly divided in a 7:3 ratio.

CDR1 and CDR2, looked up from the germline V gene, are SGHRS and YFSETQ. Reading from cysteine to phenylalanine, the CDR3 counts 15 amino acids. The sequence is cut down to CDR3 DNA, 45 bases in frame from base 1. The germline V and J ends show losses of 7 bases and 2 bases respectively, and no gene match explains 6 bases of the junction. In the ophthalmopathy patients, disease was moderately to severely active, with a Clinical Activity Score of 3 or more, a NOSPECS grade of 4 or more, and a duration of less than 3 months. Exclusion was applied to patients with uncontrolled infections, other autoimmune diseases, pregnancy or lactation. Clinical symptoms, serum thyroxine and TRAb, thyroid ultrasound, and orbital computed tomography formed the basis for the diagnoses. PBMCs were isolated from about 9.2 ml of fresh peripheral blood by Ficoll-Paque density gradient centrifugation. Total RNA was extracted with Trizol reagent, and quality was checked on an Agilent 2100 Bioanalyzer.

This clonotype showed up just a few times. What this receptor recognizes is not known. One base away there is no much larger clone; base qualities are not given. Points the paper makes about the study in general: In validation, the model predicted progression to ophthalmopathy with about 71% sensitivity and around 72% specificity, a median of 6.5 months before onset. No statistical method was used to set the sample size in advance, and investigators knew the group allocation. Blood samples also contained most of the expanded thyroid clonotypes (frequency above 0.001), which suggests that blood repertoires may reflect thyroid immune responses. In cross-validation, a model built on a 13 V-J signature told ophthalmopathy apart from stable hyperthyroidism with approximately 90% sensitivity and roughly 81% specificity, and in testing the same model reached 80%/75%.

TCR beta CDR3 regions were amplified from RNA transcripts. The first round of RT-PCR for the TCR CDR3 was performed with the HTBI primer set and the Qiagen OneStep RT-PCR kit. Libraries were constructed in a second round of multiplex PCR, after which size selection and purification were carried out. Paired-end sequencing of the libraries was performed with 100 bp reads on an Illumina HiSeq2000. On the authors' methods: Raw data were processed with SOAPnuke, discarding reads with adapters, uncalled bases, mean Phred below 15, or no exact constant-primer or identifier match. High-quality paired reads were merged using COPE v1.2.5, and each unique nucleotide sequence was defined as a clonotype. MiTCR v1.1 was used to align clonotypes to the IMGT TRBV, TRBD and TRBJ reference segments. The analysis was restricted to V-J combinations with a frequency above 0.0001, which together covered just over 98% of the repertoires. The TCS score was defined as F50 (clonal expansion) divided by E x V (chaos), with BLOSUM62-based TCRdist calculated between CDR3 peptides within each V-J. Welch's t-statistics and random forest reduced around 550 V-J features to roughly 13, which were used in a naive Bayes classifier (R e1071). TCRdb trimmed public reads at Q25 via fastp, called clones via MiXCR and kept in-frame beta chains. Entries are consolidated by CDR3 protein sequence, retaining the most common genes and DNA. TCRdb assigned the V and J calls; the authors' analysis was not used. This sample holds more than 500,000 distinct CDR3 sequences; about 16% were observed only once. The top ten clonotypes cover 25% to 30% of the sample.

The chain employs TRBV5-1 and TRBJ2-2, with 9 junctional bases fitting TRBD1. This TCR derives from a woman aged 30 to 39 with Graves' ophthalmopathy. The specimen was blood. The CDR3 has the sequence CASFPGQGNTGELFF. The DNA reads TGCGCCAGCTTCCCGGGACAGGGCAACACCGGGGAGCTGTTTTTT.